This T cell receptor beta chain stems from a study of PD-1 blockade in mismatch repair-deficient tumors. The wider study: Patients had about 13 mismatch repair-deficient cancer types and were previously treated and progressing. General observations from the study: Tumor-resident clones, often absent from pretreatment blood, expanded after pembrolizumab and then contracted.

This clone was found a few times. Its antigen is undetermined. Assay: immunoSEQ multiplex PCR; the TCRdb copy retains only in-frame clones and omits some. The sample yields about 130,000 clones, 88% seen once. The CDR3 sequence is 14 residues long. With 2 bases clipped from V and 2 bases from J, the junction kept 3 bases outside the gene matches. Germline CDR1 is MNHNS and CDR2 is SASEGT. Every patient had mismatch repair deficiency by PCR or immunohistochemistry. Three pembrolizumab responders had their TCRs sequenced. The J gene is TRBJ2-7, the V gene TRBV6-1; the match to TRBD1 covers 7 bases. This sequence originates from an adult with mismatch repair-deficient cancer. The material was peripheral blood, obtained almost 74 weeks after starting pembrolizumab. The CDR3 reads CASSERGTAYEQYF. The CDR3 DNA is TGTGCCAGCAGTGAAAGAGGGACAGCCTACGAGCAGTACTTC.